This T cell receptor beta chain was sequenced in a study of response to subunit inactivated influenza vaccine. Overall study findings and caveats: Every seasonal influenza vaccination brings in few new T cells, the authors suggested.

In TCRdb, the RT-PCR reads were re-called with MiXCR into one record per CDR3 protein. The table records about 700,000 distinct CDR3 sequences, approximately 15% of them present only once. The count of this clonotype is one. Its antigen is currently unknown. This material consisted of PBMCs from blood, taken approximately 15 days before vaccination. The clonotype originates from a man in his forties or fifties who received an inactivated influenza vaccine.

The CDR3 region is CASGQSGRGEQFF. In nucleotides, the CDR3 is TGCGCCAGCGGACAAAGCGGGAGAGGTGAGCAGTTCTTC. The chain carries TRBV5-1 and TRBJ2-1, with 8 nucleotides matching TRBD2. Germline CDR1 reads SGHRS; CDR2 reads YFSETQ. This CDR3 has 13 amino acids. Unmatched junction bases numbered 9, after V lost 7 bases and J lost 9 bases.